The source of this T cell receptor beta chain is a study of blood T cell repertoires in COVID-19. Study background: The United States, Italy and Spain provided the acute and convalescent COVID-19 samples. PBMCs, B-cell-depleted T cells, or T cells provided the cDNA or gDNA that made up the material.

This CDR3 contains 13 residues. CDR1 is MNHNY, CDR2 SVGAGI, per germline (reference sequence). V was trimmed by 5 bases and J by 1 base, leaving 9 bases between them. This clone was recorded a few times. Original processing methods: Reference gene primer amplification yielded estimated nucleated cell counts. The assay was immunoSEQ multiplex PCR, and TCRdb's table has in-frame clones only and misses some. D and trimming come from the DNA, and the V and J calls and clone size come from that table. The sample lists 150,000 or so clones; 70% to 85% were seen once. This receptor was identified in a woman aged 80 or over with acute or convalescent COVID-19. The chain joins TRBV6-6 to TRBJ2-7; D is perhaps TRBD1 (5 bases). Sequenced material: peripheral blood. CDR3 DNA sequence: TGTGCCAGCAGTATGCAGGGTTCCTACGAGCAGTACTTC. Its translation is CASSMQGSYEQYF.